A selection of T cell receptor beta chains follows, all from one sample in a study of blood T cell repertoires in COVID-19. The table came from immunoSEQ multiplex PCR; TCRdb's copy has only in-frame clones and leaves some out. The repertoire holds about 140,000 clones, with roughly 81% as singletons. The sample was PBMCs or T cells enriched from blood (not recorded which). The receptors come from a woman between 50 and 59 years old with acute COVID-19. CDR3s include the opening cysteine and the closing phenylalanine or tryptophan. Each record gives: V gene, J gene, D gene, CDR3 protein. A D gene is named only where the DNA matches it firmly.

>TRBV19|TRBJ1-3|TRBD1
CASSNYRGRGNTIYF
>TRBV2|TRBJ2-5|TRBD1
CASSDGTGTQETQYF
>TRBV10-2|TRBJ2-7|TRBD2
CASMVTSASYEQYF
>TRBV3-1/TRBV3-2|TRBJ2-1|TRBD1
CASSRDRASEQFF
>TRBV4-1|TRBJ1-6|TRBD1
CASSQDPGQGTSYNSPLHF
>TRBV19|TRBJ2-3|TRBD2
CASMGGYTDTQYF
>TRBV2|TRBJ2-2|TRBD1
CASRQGAVSGELFF
>TRBV30|TRBJ1-2|TRBD1
CAWSSQGARGYTF
>TRBV7-9|TRBJ2-3|-
CASSVSRGLRADTQYF
>TRBV1|TRBJ1-6|-
CTSSPRQGAWSPLHF
>TRBV25-1|TRBJ1-4|-
CASSALTGTNEKLFF
>TRBV19|TRBJ2-7|TRBD2
CASGAGEGYEQYF
>TRBV19|TRBJ1-5|TRBD1
CASRKGARNQPQHF
>TRBV29-1|TRBJ2-3|-
CSASSHRRGTQYF
>TRBV14|TRBJ2-3|TRBD1
CASSLGQKITDTQYF
>TRBV3-1/TRBV3-2|TRBJ2-7|-
CASSPSSGEQYF
>TRBV6-5|TRBJ1-2|-
CASRRGGDTNYGYTF
>TRBV12-3/TRBV12-4|TRBJ2-7|-
CASSLGRAYEQYF
>TRBV10-3|TRBJ2-3|TRBD1
CAISPGTGADTQYF
>TRBV11-2|TRBJ2-1|-
CASSLAASQNNEQFF
>TRBV9|TRBJ1-6|TRBD1
CASSFTGTENSPLHF
>TRBV24-1|TRBJ2-3|TRBD2
CATSATSEGTDTQYF
>TRBV5-1|TRBJ2-5|-
CASSLGQDWLETQYF
>TRBV2|TRBJ2-3|TRBD2
CASSPGLADSTDTQYF
>TRBV4-1|TRBJ1-2|TRBD1
CASSQEQGANYGYTF
>TRBV30|TRBJ1-1|TRBD1
CAWDRGQYTEAFF
>TRBV7-2|TRBJ2-3|TRBD1
CASSLERQGAPDTQYF
>TRBV4-2|TRBJ2-1|-
CASSHPNSYQEQFF
>TRBV9|TRBJ1-3|TRBD1
CASSRQGTGNTIYF
>TRBV13|TRBJ2-2|TRBD1
CASSPGGWNTGELFF
>TRBV27|TRBJ2-7|-
CASSFDRGTGEQYF
>TRBV7-9|TRBJ2-2|TRBD1
CASSQGDRGATGELFF
>TRBV12-5|TRBJ2-1|-
CASGGERVTYNEQFF
>TRBV11-2|TRBJ2-7|TRBD2
CASSLQSGTSDYEQYF
>TRBV5-6|TRBJ2-2|-
CASTKEDLLTGELFF